This entry features one T cell receptor (beta chain) sequence. The V gene end was trimmed by 4 bases and the J gene end by 6 bases; junction bases not matched to a gene: 2. The germline gives CDR1 GTSNPN, CDR2 SVGIG (reference sequence). The length of the CDR3 is 13 residues. Clones were read by immunoSEQ multiplex PCR, and TCRdb kept only the in-frame ones, dropping some. In the table there are about 130,000 clones, 80% to 95% of which are singletons. These data come from a study of control samples from healthy donors and cancer patients. The sequence was obtained from a man aged 18 to 29 in good health. The sample was blood. This chain joins TRBV30 and TRBJ2-2; the match to TRBD2 covers 10 bases. The DNA of the CDR3 is TGTGCCTGGACGCTAGCGGGGGCCGGGGAGCTGTTTTTT. Protein sequence: CAWTLAGAGELFF.